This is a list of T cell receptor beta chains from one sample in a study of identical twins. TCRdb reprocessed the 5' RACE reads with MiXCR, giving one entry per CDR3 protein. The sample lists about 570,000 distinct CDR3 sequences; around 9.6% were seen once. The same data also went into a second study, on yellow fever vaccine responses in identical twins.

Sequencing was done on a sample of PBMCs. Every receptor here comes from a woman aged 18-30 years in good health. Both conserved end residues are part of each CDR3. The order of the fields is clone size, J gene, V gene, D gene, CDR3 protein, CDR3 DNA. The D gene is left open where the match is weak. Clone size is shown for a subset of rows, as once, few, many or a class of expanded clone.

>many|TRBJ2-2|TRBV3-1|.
CASSQDSRNTGELFF
TGTGCCAGCAGCCAAGATTCCAGGAACACCGGGGAGCTGTTTTTT
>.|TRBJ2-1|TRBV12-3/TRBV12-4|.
CASGSSDYNEQFF
TGTGCCAGCGGTAGTTCCGACTACAATGAGCAGTTCTTC
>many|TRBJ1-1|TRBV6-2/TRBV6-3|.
CASSYDRVNTEAFF
TGTGCCAGCAGTTATGACAGAGTAAACACTGAAGCTTTCTTT
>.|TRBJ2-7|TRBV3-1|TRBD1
CASSQRGQGGYEQYF
TGTGCCAGCAGCCAACGAGGACAGGGGGGCTACGAGCAGTACTTC
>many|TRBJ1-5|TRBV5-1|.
CASSLGGSNQPQHF
TGCGCCAGCAGCCTGGGAGGGAGCAATCAGCCCCAGCATTTT
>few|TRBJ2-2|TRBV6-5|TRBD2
CASSSGTRSLFF
TGTGCCAGCAGTTCAGGGACTAGGTCACTGTTTTTT
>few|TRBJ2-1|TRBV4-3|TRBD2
CASSQASGIDNEQFF
TGCGCCAGCAGCCAAGCTAGCGGGATCGACAATGAGCAGTTCTTC
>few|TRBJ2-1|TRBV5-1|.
CASSWGRGDEQFF
TGCGCCAGCAGCTGGGGCAGGGGAGACGAGCAGTTCTTC
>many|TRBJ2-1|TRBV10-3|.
CAIMQNNEQFF
TGTGCCATCATGCAGAACAATGAGCAGTTCTTC
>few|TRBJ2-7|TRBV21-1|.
CASSKTNRGRDEQYF
TGTGCCAGCAGCAAGACGAACAGGGGGCGGGACGAGCAGTACTTC
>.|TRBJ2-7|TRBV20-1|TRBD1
CSARDGTGGRYEQYF
TGCAGTGCTAGAGATGGGACAGGGGGGAGGTACGAGCAGTACTTC
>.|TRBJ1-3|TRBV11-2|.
CASSLDRDTIYF
TGTGCCAGCAGCTTAGATCGGGATACCATATATTTT
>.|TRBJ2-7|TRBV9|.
CASSREAETYEQYF
TGTGCCAGCAGCCGAGAAGCGGAAACCTACGAGCAGTACTTC
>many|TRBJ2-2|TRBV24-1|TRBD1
CATSDTGTAKNTGELFF
TGTGCCACCAGTGATACAGGGACAGCCAAGAACACCGGGGAGCTGTTTTTT
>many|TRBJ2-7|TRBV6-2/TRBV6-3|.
CASSYSILEQYF
TGTGCCAGCAGTTACTCGATTCTCGAGCAGTACTTC
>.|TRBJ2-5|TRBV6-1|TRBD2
CASSEGLAGGVTQYF
TGTGCCAGCAGTGAAGGCCTAGCGGGGGGAGTGACCCAGTACTTC
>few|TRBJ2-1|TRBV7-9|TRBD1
CASSYLTGYGEQFF
TGTGCCAGCAGCTATTTGACAGGGTATGGTGAGCAGTTCTTC
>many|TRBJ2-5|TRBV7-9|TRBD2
CASSLSGGEETQYF
TGTGCCAGCAGCTTGAGCGGGGGGGAAGAGACCCAGTACTTC
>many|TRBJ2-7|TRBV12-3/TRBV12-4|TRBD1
CASSWTGATSEQYF
TGTGCCAGCAGTTGGACAGGGGCAACTAGCGAGCAGTACTTC
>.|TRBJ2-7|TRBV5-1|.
CASSPKQGGNEQYF
TGCGCCAGCAGCCCCAAACAGGGGGGGAACGAGCAGTACTTC
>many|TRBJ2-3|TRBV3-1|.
CASSRGDTQYF
TGTGCCAGCAGCCGGGGGGATACGCAGTATTTT
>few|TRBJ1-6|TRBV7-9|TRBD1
CASSLGTGENSPLHF
TGTGCCAGCAGCTTAGGAACAGGGGAGAATTCACCCCTCCACTTT
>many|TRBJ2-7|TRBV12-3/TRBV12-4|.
CASSPGGLEQYF
TGTGCCAGCAGTCCAGGAGGGCTCGAGCAGTACTTC
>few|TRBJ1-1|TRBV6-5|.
CASRFSDRMNTEAFF
TGTGCCAGCAGATTCTCCGACAGGATGAACACTGAAGCTTTCTTT
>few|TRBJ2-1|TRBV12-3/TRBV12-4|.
CASSFRQRYTYNEQFF
TGTGCCAGCAGTTTTCGTCAGAGGTACACCTACAATGAGCAGTTCTTC
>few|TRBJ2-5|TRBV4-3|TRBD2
CASSPRGAGGIETQYF
TGCGCCAGCAGCCCCCGGGGAGCGGGAGGTATAGAGACCCAGTACTTC
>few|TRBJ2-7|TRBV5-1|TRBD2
CASSWGTSGNYEQYF
TGCGCCAGCAGCTGGGGGACTAGCGGTAACTACGAGCAGTACTTC
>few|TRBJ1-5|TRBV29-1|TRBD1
CSVQLGADRSQPQHF
TGCAGCGTTCAACTTGGGGCGGACAGGAGCCAGCCCCAGCATTTT
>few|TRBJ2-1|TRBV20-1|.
CSAHAKGDSHNEQFF
TGCAGTGCTCATGCAAAGGGCGACTCGCACAATGAGCAGTTCTTC
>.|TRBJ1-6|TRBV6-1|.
CASSERGWVYSPLHF
TGTGCCAGCAGTGAACGGGGATGGGTATATTCACCCCTCCACTTT
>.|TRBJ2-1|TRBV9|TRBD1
CASSVEQGADEQFF
TGTGCCAGCAGCGTAGAGCAGGGGGCGGATGAGCAGTTCTTC